This is a list of T cell receptor beta chains from one sample in a study of blood T cell repertoires in COVID-19. The assay was immunoSEQ multiplex PCR, and TCRdb's table has in-frame clones only and misses some. Of 130,000 to 150,000 clones listed, under 90% are singletons. Sequencing was carried out using peripheral blood. The receptors stem from an elderly woman in a cohort sampled during active or convalescent COVID-19. Each CDR3 is given with its conserved first and last residue. D genes are given only for firm matches. A row's size may be missing; if present it is once, few, many or a size class.

clone size,V gene,D gene,J gene,CDR3 protein,CDR3 DNA
-,TRBV28,-,TRBJ1-4,CASSSPGDLQEKLFF,TGTGCCAGCAGTTCCCCGGGGGATTTACAAGAAAAACTGTTTTTT
-,TRBV9,TRBD2,TRBJ2-1,CASSVAAGGNYEQFF,TGTGCCAGCAGCGTAGCTGCGGGGGGGAACTATGAGCAGTTCTTC
-,TRBV15,TRBD1,TRBJ1-4,CATWDRAREKLFF,TGTGCCACCTGGGACAGGGCGCGTGAAAAACTGTTTTTT
-,TRBV21-1,-,TRBJ1-5,CASSKGGQGDSNQPQHF,TGTGCCAGCAGCAAGGGGGGGCAGGGAGATAGCAATCAGCCCCAGCATTTT
-,TRBV6-2/TRBV6-3,-,TRBJ2-6,CASSLTGRGFGANVLTF,TGTGCCAGCAGTCTAACGGGTAGGGGTTTTGGGGCCAACGTCCTGACTTTC
-,TRBV5-6,-,TRBJ2-1,CASSVRDSPKFF,TGTGCCAGCAGCGTCCGGGACTCCCCAAAGTTCTTC
-,TRBV6-2/TRBV6-3,TRBD2,TRBJ2-5,CASSGLAAGEETQYF,TGTGCCAGCAGCGGACTTGCAGCGGGGGAAGAGACCCAGTACTTC
-,TRBV6-5,-,TRBJ1-2,CASRKQGPNYGYTF,TGTGCCAGCAGAAAACAGGGCCCAAACTATGGCTACACCTTC
-,TRBV9,TRBD1,TRBJ1-6,CASSARDSASSYNSPLHF,TGTGCCAGCAGCGCGAGGGACAGTGCTAGCTCCTATAATTCACCCCTCCACTTT
-,TRBV7-8,TRBD1,TRBJ2-6,CASSPVRGGANVLTF,TGTGCCAGCAGCCCAGTCAGGGGGGGGGCCAACGTCCTGACTTTC
-,TRBV9,-,TRBJ2-6,CASSAQGTGANVLTF,TGTGCCAGCAGCGCGCAGGGTACCGGGGCCAACGTCCTGACTTTC
-,TRBV5-1,-,TRBJ1-2,CASSLRGGYGYTF,TGCGCCAGCAGCTTGAGAGGGGGCTATGGCTACACCTTC
-,TRBV7-9,-,TRBJ1-2,CASSHTGLIGYTF,TGTGCCAGCAGCCATACAGGGTTAATTGGCTACACCTTC
-,TRBV3-1/TRBV3-2,TRBD2,TRBJ2-7,CASSQALAGTGYEQYF,TGTGCCAGCAGCCAAGCTCTAGCGGGGACTGGGTACGAGCAGTACTTC
-,TRBV6-5,-,TRBJ1-1,CASSYSWRDTEAFF,TGTGCCAGCAGTTACTCTTGGAGGGACACTGAAGCTTTCTTT
-,TRBV7-9,TRBD2,TRBJ2-3,CASSSPGTSGANTDTQYF,TGTGCCAGCAGCTCACCCGGGACTAGCGGGGCTAACACAGATACGCAGTATTTT
-,TRBV9,TRBD1,TRBJ1-2,CASSVRQGNYGYTF,TGTGCCAGCAGCGTCCGACAGGGTAACTATGGCTACACCTTC
-,TRBV5-6,-,TRBJ1-2,CASSFIGDTGSWVNYGYTF,TGTGCCAGCAGCTTCATAGGGGATACTGGGTCTTGGGTCAACTATGGCTACACCTTC
many,TRBV20-1,TRBD1,TRBJ2-5,CSASVGQGNQETQYF,TGCAGTGCTAGTGTGGGACAGGGGAACCAAGAGACCCAGTACTTC
-,TRBV6-6,TRBD1,TRBJ1-2,CASSIRQGPGPGYTF,TGTGCCAGCAGTATTCGACAGGGGCCGGGTCCTGGCTACACCTTC
-,TRBV5-1,-,TRBJ2-3,CASSFAAVGGTDTQYF,TGCGCCAGCAGCTTCGCTGCGGTCGGCGGCACAGATACGCAGTATTTT
-,TRBV7-8,TRBD1,TRBJ1-3,CASSLGDRVVGNTIYF,TGTGCCAGCAGCTTAGGAGACAGGGTTGTAGGAAACACCATATATTTT
-,TRBV5-4,TRBD2,TRBJ2-5,CASSPSRRVAGVEETQYF,TGTGCCAGCAGCCCCAGCCGACGGGTAGCGGGGGTTGAAGAGACCCAGTACTTC
-,TRBV21-1,-,TRBJ1-1,CASLTGGMNTEAFF,TGTGCCAGCCTGACAGGGGGCATGAACACTGAAGCTTTCTTT
-,TRBV7-2,TRBD2,TRBJ2-2,CASSPSGGANTGELFF,TGTGCCAGCAGCCCTAGCGGGGGGGCGAACACCGGGGAGCTGTTTTTT
-,TRBV4-3,-,TRBJ1-1,CASSQDISRATEAFF,TGCGCCAGCAGCCAAGATATTAGCAGGGCGACTGAAGCTTTCTTT
once,TRBV7-2,TRBD1,TRBJ2-2,CASSLGQTGGTGELFF,TGTGCCAGCAGCTTAGGGCAGACAGGGGGGACCGGGGAGCTGTTTTTT
once,TRBV7-2,-,TRBJ2-3,CASSGRTTDTQYF,TGTGCCAGCAGCGGCCGAACCACAGATACGCAGTATTTT
-,TRBV18,-,TRBJ1-1,CASSPEQGRSTEAFF,TGTGCCAGCTCACCAGAACAGGGACGGTCCACTGAAGCTTTCTTT
-,TRBV11-2,TRBD2,TRBJ2-1,CASSFSAGGDNEQFF,TGTGCCAGCAGCTTTTCAGCGGGGGGTGACAATGAGCAGTTCTTC
-,TRBV11-2,TRBD2,TRBJ2-2,CASRLAGAGTGELFF,TGTGCCAGCAGACTAGCGGGGGCAGGGACCGGGGAGCTGTTTTTT
-,TRBV11-3,-,TRBJ2-1,CASSPQGGLGEQFF,TGTGCCAGCTCACCTCAGGGGGGTCTTGGAGAGCAGTTCTTC
-,TRBV20-1,TRBD2,TRBJ2-3,CSASTGTSGTDTQYF,TGCAGTGCTAGTACCGGGACTAGCGGCACAGATACGCAGTATTTT
-,TRBV4-2,-,TRBJ1-2,CASSPTGTEANYGYTF,TGTGCCAGCAGCCCCACAGGGACGGAGGCTAACTATGGCTACACCTTC
-,TRBV7-2,TRBD1,TRBJ1-1,CASSLGQGSTEAFF,TGTGCCAGCAGCTTAGGACAGGGGTCCACTGAAGCTTTCTTT
-,TRBV9,TRBD1,TRBJ1-6,CASSKTGSNSPLHF,TGTGCCAGCAGTAAGACAGGGTCTAATTCACCCCTCCACTTT